The entry that follows covers one T cell receptor beta chain sequence. It has no known antigen specificity. No base qualities exist here, and no much larger clone lies one base off it. Two independent genomic DNA replicates were amplified for each sample, with around 0.5 ug used for blood and roughly 1.5 ug for tumor or normal breast. Following the manufacturer's instructions, the ImmunoSeq Intro kit was used to carry out TCRB sequencing on genomic DNA. The multiplex PCR ran for 25 to 35 cycles using proprietary primers and spike-in control sequences for absolute quantification. An 87-bp fragment spanning the CDR3 and flanking V and J genes was sequenced with single-end 150-bp reads. Seven samples, with two replicates for each sample, were multiplexed per lane of an Illumina MiSeq using version 3.0 chemistry. The authors' analysis ran thus. Raw data were processed with the vendor's proprietary pipeline, and both replicates were merged into a single result per sample. A clonotype was defined as productive rearrangements that share the same V-gene family, CDR3 amino acid sequence and J-gene segment. To compute clonality, the normalized Shannon entropy (Pielou evenness) of TCRB abundances was subtracted from 1. T cell density was estimated as total templates divided by the number of input cells, with the number of input cells inferred from the DNA input amount. Recon with default parameters was used to estimate total repertoire diversity and clonality. A clonotype was considered tumor-enriched if its abundance in tumor exceeded 0.1% and was at least 32-fold higher than its abundance in normal breast. The source is immuneACCESS, and TCRdb retained only in-frame sequences with V and J called. Part of the clones is not carried over; for the studies checked, unresolved V genes explain less than half of this, and the remainder is unexplained. V, J and clone size reflect that table, while D and trimming were determined from the DNA. This sample holds some 36,000 clones; around 70% were observed only once. The biggest ten clones account for roughly 6.1% of the sample.

The study profiled bulk TCR beta-chain repertoires in matched peripheral blood, tumor and adjacent normal breast tissue taken from roughly 17 patients with early-stage breast cancer. Before surgery, about 5-10 mL of whole blood was collected into EDTA tubes and then processed within 2 hours. Peripheral blood mononuclear cells were isolated by Ficoll-Paque centrifugation in SepMate-50 tubes. PBMCs were cryopreserved in approximately 90% FBS with roughly 10% DMSO in aliquots of roughly 1.8 to 4.5 million cells and stored in liquid nitrogen. Genomic DNA was extracted with the Qiagen AllPrep DNA/RNA Mini kit. From V the trimming removes 7 bases and from J it removes 4 bases, while the gene matches leave 7 bases of the junction unaccounted for. The germline V gene (reference sequence) provides CDR1 LNHDA and CDR2 SQIVND. The CDR3 holds 14 amino acids from the cysteine to the phenylalanine. Left in the record is the CDR3 DNA by itself, 42 bases read in frame from the first base.

These data originate in a study of early stage breast cancer tumors (dated by TCRdb to the late 2010s). For context, the study as a whole: Of the approximately 16 invasive breast tumors, 12 to 13 were found to be estrogen receptor-positive, progesterone receptor-positive and HER2-negative. About 70% of the 12 ER+/PR+/HER2- tumors were invasive ductal carcinomas, while the other four were invasive lobular carcinomas. On average, each sample had 8 to 10-fold read coverage. A total of about 2,800,000 templates, representing 1,097,674 unique clonotypes, were detected across all samples.

The investigation overall reported the following: Bulk genomic DNA sequencing of unsorted cells missed chain pairing and functional markers such as CD4, CD8 and FOXP3. The small cohort size prevented analysis by tumor subtype. Enriched TCRB sequences shared across patients were found to be mostly commonly generated sequences that were unlikely to play an important role in the tumor microenvironment. Repertoires from blood and normal breast were more alike than repertoires from blood and tumor, and in about 90% of the 16 patients, comparing each tissue with blood separated tumor from normal. Compared with adjacent normal breast tissue, tumors had about 2.5-fold higher T cell density and higher clonality.

This clonotype was sampled from a person between 60 and 70 years old with breast cancer. The chain is encoded by TRBV19 joined to TRBJ1-1, and 9 junction bases match TRBD1. Sequencing used blood. CDR3 reads: CASKTGTGPTEAFF. Here is the DNA: TGTGCCAGTAAAACCGGGACAGGGCCCACTGAAGCTTTCTTT. Reference TRBV19 and TRBJ1-1 genes cover what lies past the CDR3, so the full variable domain is DGGITQSPKYLFRKEGQNVTLSCEQNLNHDAMYWYRQDPGQGLRLIYYSQIVNDFQKGDIAEGYSVSREKKESFPLTVTSAQKNPTAFYLCASKTGTGPTEAFFGQGTRLTVV.